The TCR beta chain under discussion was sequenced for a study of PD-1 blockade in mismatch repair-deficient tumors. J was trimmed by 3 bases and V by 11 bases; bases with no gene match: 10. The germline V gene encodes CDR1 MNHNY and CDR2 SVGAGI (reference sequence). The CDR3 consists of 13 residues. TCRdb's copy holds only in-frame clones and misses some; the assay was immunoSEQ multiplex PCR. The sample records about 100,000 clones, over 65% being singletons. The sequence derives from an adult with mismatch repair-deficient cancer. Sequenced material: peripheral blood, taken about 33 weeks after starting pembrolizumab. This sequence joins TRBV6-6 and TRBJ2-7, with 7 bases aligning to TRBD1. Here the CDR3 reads CAEAAGTVYEQYF. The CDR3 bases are TGTGCCGAAGCCGCCGGGACAGTCTACGAGCAGTACTTC.